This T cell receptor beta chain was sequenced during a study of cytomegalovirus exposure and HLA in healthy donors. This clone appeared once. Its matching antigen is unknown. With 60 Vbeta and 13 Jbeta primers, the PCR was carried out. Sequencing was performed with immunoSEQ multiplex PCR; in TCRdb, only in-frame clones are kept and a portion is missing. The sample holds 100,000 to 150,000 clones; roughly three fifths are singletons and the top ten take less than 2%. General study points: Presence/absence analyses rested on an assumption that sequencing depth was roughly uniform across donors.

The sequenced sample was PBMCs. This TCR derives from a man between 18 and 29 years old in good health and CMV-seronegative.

CDR3 sequence: CASSYQGSETQYF. The DNA for the CDR3 is TGTGCCAGCAGTTACCAGGGATCCGAGACCCAGTACTTC. This chain joins TRBV6-5 and TRBJ2-5; D perhaps matches TRBD1 (5 bases). This CDR3 is 13 amino acids long. The germline V and J ends were trimmed by 2 bases and 5 bases, with 9 bases remaining between them. CDR1 is MNHEY, CDR2 SVGAGI, per germline.